This T cell receptor beta chain stems from a study of human T cells and chemical hapten exposure (dated by TCRdb to the early 2020s). The study in broad terms: For sensitization, 2% DPC in acetone was applied to a 2 cm by 2 cm area of upper inner arm skin. Weekly therapeutic DPC doses were additionally applied to the scalp of patients throughout the roughly 23-week study period. Patch testing was done on the upper back using Finn chambers containing 0.01% DPC, and results were scored after 6 days according to International Contact Dermatitis Research Group standards. Alopecia areata with under or over 50% scalp involvement, alopecia totalis and alopecia universalis were represented in the patient cohort, which was mostly female. Libraries were combined into a pool for sequencing, and differences in TCR yield between samples came mainly from small differences in library volumes within the pool. This study followed changes in the peripheral blood TCR repertoire in vivo during primary and secondary sensitization of alopecia patients to the hapten diphenylcyclopropenone (DPC). Blood was sampled from patients pre-sensitization (week 0) and at 2, 6 and about 24 weeks after DPC sensitization. About 30 alopecia patients provided blood for TCR sequencing at one to four time points (pre-sensitization, 2, 6 and 24 weeks). Results and caveats for the whole study, not just this receptor: Compared with pre-sensitization or healthy control sets, expanded TCRs formed significantly more large CDR3 similarity clusters, which is consistent with antigen-driven responses. After repeated subsampling, changes were observed in the strength of the expansion versus patch-test correlation and in the threshold at which the correlation became significant. The number of PT1 expanded TCRs positively correlated with patch test score, significant at thresholds 8, 16 and 32 but not 4. The number of TCRs above 1 in 1000 frequency did not change with DPC sensitization; there was no evidence of global repertoire structure alterations. All patients had alopecia, a presumed autoimmune disease, so their immune response might differ from that of healthy individuals.

At least ten counts were recorded for this clonotype. The target of this receptor is not known. The record has no base qualities; no much larger clone is one base away. The protocol used for the library was RACE. Sequencing took place on a NextSeq 500. Library preparation attached unique molecular identifiers to individual cDNA molecules for quantitative, reproducible TCR counting. From each blood RNA sample, both TCR alpha and TCR beta chains were sequenced. Per the source publication's procedure: The median number of TCRs per sample was approximately 96,000, ranging from 23,224 to 690,600. V, J and CDR3 annotation of the TCR reads was performed with the Decombinator software suite. Every sample was subsampled to the same number of TCRs (28,000) for the PS versus PT1 abundance plots. TCRs were defined as expanded if absent before sensitization and observed at least eight times at the 2-week time point. TCRdb reran the public reads through fastp at Q25 and MiXCR, keeping productive beta chains. Every CDR3 protein is listed once, alongside the most common genes and DNA of its rows. TCRdb's processing, not the authors' own work, is the source of the V and J calls. Present in this sample are about 120,000 distinct CDR3 sequences, 9% to 13% of which were seen just once. Clones ranked in the top ten supply 1.3% to 1.5% of the sample.

V is cut by 5 bases and J by 2 bases, and the space between the germline ends is 8 bases. Taken from the germline V gene (reference sequence), the CDR1 and CDR2 loops are LNHDA and SQIVND. From cysteine to phenylalanine, the CDR3 is 13 amino acids long. The kept DNA is CDR3 alone, 39 bases in frame from the first base. Taken with the paper, the label for time point translates to: patch test 1, 2 weeks after DPC sensitization. What this sample's treatment or condition label stands for: therapeutic diphenylcyclopropenone sensitization with weekly scalp DPC. Blood at each patch-test visit was drawn before the patch test was applied. To be eligible, patients had to be aged 18 to 70, diagnosed with alopecia and judged suitable for DPC therapy, while pregnant patients were excluded. Unfractionated whole blood was collected in Tempus Blood RNA tubes, and total RNA was extracted from that blood.

This sequence originates from a woman between 50 and 59 years old with alopecia areata. Some clones in this sample may be carry-over from other donors' samples. The rearranged chain carries TRBV19 and TRBJ2-3; the D gene cannot be resolved reliably. The sequences come from whole blood, collected in connection with sensitization to the hapten diphenylcyclopropenone (DPC). Here is the DNA: TGTGCCAGTAGTTCCTCACCCACAGATACGCAGTATTTT. Translated, this is CASSSSPTDTQYF. The full variable domain, completed from the reference TRBV19 and TRBJ2-3 proteins outside the CDR3, reads DGGITQSPKYLFRKEGQNVTLSCEQNLNHDAMYWYRQDPGQGLRLIYYSQIVNDFQKGDIAEGYSVSREKKESFPLTVTSAQKNPTAFYLCASSSSPTDTQYFGPGTRLTVL.